Presented here are 16 T cell receptor beta chains from one specimen sequenced in a study of Graves' ophthalmopathy and Graves' hyperthyroidism. The authors amplified TCR beta CDR3 regions from RNA transcripts. An initial RT-PCR round employing HTBI primers preceded a second-round multiplex PCR. TCRdb re-analysed the multiplex PCR reads in MiXCR, keeping a single row per CDR3 protein. The sample has over a million distinct CDR3 sequences; less than 45% are singletons. The sequencing sample was made of peripheral blood or thyroid tissue (not recorded which). All receptors come from an adult man with Graves' hyperthyroidism.

This rearrangement joins TRBV18 to TRBJ1-5; 7 nucleotides agree with TRBD1. Germline CDR1 KGHSH, CDR2 LQKENI. The V gene end was trimmed by 3 bases and the J gene end by 3 bases; junction bases not matched to a gene: 5. This CDR3 region has 15 residues. CDR3 protein: CASSPGTAFNQPQHF. The CDR3 DNA follows: TGTGCCAGCTCACCGGGGACAGCCTTCAATCAGCCCCAGCATTTT.

The chain employs TRBV12-3 or TRBV12-4 and TRBJ1-4; D might be TRBD1 (6 bases). This CDR3 comprises 14 residues. Trimming left V 3 bases short and J 11 bases short, with 16 bases between. As DNA, the CDR3 is TGTGCCAGCAGTTTTTCGGGGGGCATAGGGAAACTGTTTTTT. Protein product: CASSFSGGIGKLFF.

This clonotype has only a few counts. CDR3 amino acids: CASRYYRGRVHGYTF. The CDR3 DNA is TGTGCCAGCAGATACTACCGGGGCAGGGTCCATGGCTACACCTTC. The J gene is TRBJ1-2, the V gene TRBV12-3 or TRBV12-4, with D perhaps matching TRBD1 (5 bases). Trimming took 6 bases from V and 6 from J, leaving 20 bases between them. The CDR3 totals 15 residues.

This clonotype was counted at least ten times. This chain links TRBV12-3 or TRBV12-4 with TRBJ2-7; D gene unclear. The V end was cut by 5 bases, the J end by 0 bases, with 11 bases between. The CDR3 length is 14 residues. The CDR3 DNA sequence: TGTGCCAGCAGTCATGACTCGATCTCCTACGAGCAGTACTTC. Translating it yields CASSHDSISYEQYF.

This clonotype was observed many times. The chain employs TRBV10-3 and TRBJ2-2; 8 positions agree with TRBD1. The CDR3 length is 14 residues. Unmatched junction bases numbered 5, after V lost 9 bases and J lost 2 bases. CDR1 ENHRY and CDR2 SYGVKD come from the germline V gene. The CDR3 nucleotides read TGTGCCATACGGGACAGGAGTAACACCGGGGAGCTGTTTTTT. Translating it yields CAIRDRSNTGELFF.

The V gene is TRBV7-6, the J gene TRBJ2-5, with 12 bases aligning to TRBD2. This CDR3 has 17 residues. Germline trimming cut 5 bases from V and 1 base from J; bases unmatched to any gene: 8. CDR1 and CDR2 from the germline V gene are SGHVS and FNYEAQ. CDR3 in amino acids: CASSLGLAGFGQETQYF. CDR3 coding DNA: TGTGCCAGCAGCCTCGGACTAGCGGGGTTTGGCCAAGAGACCCAGTACTTC. Together with reference TRBV7-6 and TRBJ2-5, the CDR3 gives the full variable domain: GAGVSQSPRYKVTKRGQDVALRCDPISGHVSLYWYRQALGQGPEFLTYFNYEAQQDKSGLPNDRFSAERPEGSISTLTIQRTEQRDSAMYRCASSLGLAGFGQETQYFGPGTRLLVL.

This clonotype was found many times. The gene calls are TRBV29-1 and TRBJ1-2; TRBD1 might be the D (6 bases). This CDR3 is 13 amino acids long. Trimming stripped 8 bases from V and 4 bases from J, with 17 bases between. Per the germline V gene, CDR1 is SQVTM and CDR2 is ANQGSEA. The CDR3 sequence is CSSLGGGGYGYTF. The CDR3 DNA reads as TGCAGCTCCCTGGGTGGGGGCGGCTATGGCTACACCTTC.

The V call is TRBV20-1, the J call TRBJ1-1; D may be TRBD1 (6 bases). Between the trimmed V and J ends, which lost 6 bases and 7 bases, there was a span of 21 bases. The germline CDR1 and CDR2 sequences are DFQATT and SNEGSKA (reference sequence). This CDR3 has 14 amino acids. CDR3 coding DNA: TGCAGTGCCCCACCTCACAGGGATAATGATGAAGCTTTCTTT. This translates into CSAPPHRDNDEAFF.

The rearrangement uses TRBV12-3 or TRBV12-4 and TRBJ1-5; the D gene is possibly TRBD1 (6 bases). The CDR3 is made up of 15 amino acids. The germline V and J ends were trimmed by 7 bases and 4 bases, with 17 bases remaining between them. The CDR3 is CASKKVGAENQPQHF. DNA for the CDR3: TGTGCCAGCAAAAAAGTGGGGGCCGAGAATCAGCCCCAGCATTTT.

This clonotype was detected ten times or more. The chain joins TRBV7-9 to TRBJ2-7; D unclear. V shed 5 bases and J shed 3 bases, with 17 bases lying between them. Germline-derived CDR1 and CDR2 are SEHNR and FQNEAQ (reference sequence). The CDR3 is made up of 15 amino acids. CDR3 DNA: TGTGCCAGCAGCCCAACCGCCGGACCCGGCTACGAGCAGTACTTC. Translating it yields CASSPTAGPGYEQYF.

The CDR3, as DNA: TGCAGTGCTTCGGACAGGGAGGCTGACACTGAAGCTTTCTTT. Encoded protein: CSASDREADTEAFF. V usage is TRBV20-1 and J usage is TRBJ1-1, with TRBD1 identical over 8 bases. Germline lookup yields CDR1 DFQATT and CDR2 SNEGSKA (reference sequence). With V trimmed by 5 bases and J by 3 bases, 8 bases remained unmatched. The CDR3 has 14 amino acids.

The table lists this clonotype with many counts. The chain recombines TRBV24-1 with TRBJ2-5; tentatively, D is TRBD1 or TRBD2 (7 bases each). The V end was cut by 0 bases, the J end by 7 bases, with 23 bases between. Per germline, CDR1 KGHDR and CDR2 SFDVKD. The CDR3 is 18 residues long. The CDR3 region has the DNA TGTGCCACCAGTGATTTGACAGGGGATAGCGGGTCCATTGGGACCCAGTACTTC. It encodes CATSDLTGDSGSIGTQYF.

V is TRBV25-1 and J is TRBJ1-2; D might be TRBD1 (6 bases). CDR1 and CDR2 from the germline V gene are MGHDK and SYGVNS. V shed 10 bases and J shed 4 bases, with 13 bases lying between them. The CDR3 loop spans 12 amino acids. The DNA for the CDR3 is TGTGCCACAGGGGTCACAATCTATGGCTACACCTTC. This translates into CATGVTIYGYTF.

The J gene is TRBJ2-1, the V gene TRBV7-9, with D hard to call. Trimming shortened V by 6 bases and J by 5 bases, and 8 bases separated the two germline ends. The germline V gene has CDR1 SEHNR and CDR2 FQNEAQ (reference sequence). The CDR3 runs 12 residues. DNA for the CDR3: TGTGCCAGCAGAGACCCAAACAATGAGCAGTTCTTC. This codes for CASRDPNNEQFF.

This clonotype has at least ten counts. This rearrangement joins TRBV29-1 to TRBJ1-1; a weak D match, TRBD1 (6 bases). V lost 4 bases and J lost 7, with 13 bases in between. In germline, CDR1 is SQVTM, CDR2 ANQGSEA. The length of the CDR3 is 12 residues. This CDR3 reads CSVGGTGYEAFF. DNA of the CDR3: TGCAGCGTTGGCGGTACAGGGTATGAAGCTTTCTTT.

The chain uses TRBV9 and TRBJ1-1; a possible D gene is TRBD1 (6 bases). V was clipped by 0 bases and J by 1 base, with 10 bases between them. The CDR3 length is 15 residues. Germline CDR1 SGDLS, CDR2 YYNGEE. CDR3 in DNA: TGTGCCAGCAGCGTAGTCCCGGGGGCGAACACTGAAGCTTTCTTT. It translates to CASSVVPGANTEAFF.